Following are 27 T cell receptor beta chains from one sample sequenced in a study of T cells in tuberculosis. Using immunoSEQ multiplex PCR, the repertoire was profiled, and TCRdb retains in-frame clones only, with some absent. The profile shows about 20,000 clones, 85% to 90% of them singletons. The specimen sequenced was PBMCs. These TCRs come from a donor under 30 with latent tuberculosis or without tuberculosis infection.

CDR3 nucleotide sequence: TGTGCCAGCAGCTTGTACCCGGGGTTGGAAGCTTTCTTT. As protein: CASSLYPGLEAFF. The V call is TRBV5-8, the J call TRBJ1-1, with no clear D. Trimming shortened V by 1 base and J by 8 bases, and 12 bases separated the two germline ends. The germline V gene encodes CDR1 SGHTS and CDR2 YDEGEE. The CDR3 is 13 residues long.

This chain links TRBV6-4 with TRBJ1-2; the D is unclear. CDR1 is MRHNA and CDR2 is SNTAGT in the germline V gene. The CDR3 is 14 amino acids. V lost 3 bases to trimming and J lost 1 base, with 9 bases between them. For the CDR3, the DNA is TGTGCCAGCAGTGATACAGCTTTTAACTATGGCTACACCTTC. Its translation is CASSDTAFNYGYTF.

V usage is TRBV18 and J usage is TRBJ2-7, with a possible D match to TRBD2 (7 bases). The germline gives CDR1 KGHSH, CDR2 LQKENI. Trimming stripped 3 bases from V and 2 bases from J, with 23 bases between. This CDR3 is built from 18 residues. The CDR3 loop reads CASSPKVGGGSGAYEQYF. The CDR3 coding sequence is TGTGCCAGCTCACCCAAGGTAGGGGGGGGCAGCGGGGCCTACGAGCAGTACTTC.

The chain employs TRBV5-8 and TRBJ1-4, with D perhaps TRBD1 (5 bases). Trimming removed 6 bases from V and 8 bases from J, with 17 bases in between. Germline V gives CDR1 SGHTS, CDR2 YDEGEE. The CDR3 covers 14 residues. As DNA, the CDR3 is TGTGCCAGCAACATTCGGGGGTGGACGGAAAAACTGTTTTTT. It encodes CASNIRGWTEKLFF.

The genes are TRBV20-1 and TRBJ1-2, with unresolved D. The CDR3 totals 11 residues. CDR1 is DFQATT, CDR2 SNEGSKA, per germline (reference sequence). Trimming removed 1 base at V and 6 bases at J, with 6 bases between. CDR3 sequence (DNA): TGCAGTGCTAGAGGAACAGATGGCTACACCTTC. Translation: CSARGTDGYTF.

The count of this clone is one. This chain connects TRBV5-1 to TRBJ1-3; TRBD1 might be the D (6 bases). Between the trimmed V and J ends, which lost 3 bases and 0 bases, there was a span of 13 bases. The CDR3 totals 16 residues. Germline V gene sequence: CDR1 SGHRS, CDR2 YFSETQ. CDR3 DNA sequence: TGCGCCAGCAGCTCGGCAGGGGCCAACTCTGGAAACACCATATATTTT. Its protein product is CASSSAGANSGNTIYF.

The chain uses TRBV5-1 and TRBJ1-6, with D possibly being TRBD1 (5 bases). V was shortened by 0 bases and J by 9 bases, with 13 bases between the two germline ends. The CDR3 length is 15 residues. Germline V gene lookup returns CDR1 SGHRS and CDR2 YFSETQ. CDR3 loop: CASSLGPGKGSPLHF. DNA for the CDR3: TGCGCCAGCAGCTTGGGACCAGGGAAGGGTTCACCCCTCCACTTT.

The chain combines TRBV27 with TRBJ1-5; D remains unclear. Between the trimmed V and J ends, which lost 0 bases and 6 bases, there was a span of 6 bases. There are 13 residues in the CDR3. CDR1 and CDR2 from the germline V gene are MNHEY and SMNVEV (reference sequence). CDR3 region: CASSLSSSQPQHF. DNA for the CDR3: TGTGCCAGCAGTTTATCGTCCTCTCAGCCCCAGCATTTT.

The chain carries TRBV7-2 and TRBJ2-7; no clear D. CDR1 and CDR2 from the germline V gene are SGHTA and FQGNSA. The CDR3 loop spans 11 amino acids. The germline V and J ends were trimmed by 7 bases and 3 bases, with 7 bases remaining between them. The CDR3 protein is CASTRIYEQYF. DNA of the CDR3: TGTGCCAGCACCCGTATCTACGAGCAGTACTTC.

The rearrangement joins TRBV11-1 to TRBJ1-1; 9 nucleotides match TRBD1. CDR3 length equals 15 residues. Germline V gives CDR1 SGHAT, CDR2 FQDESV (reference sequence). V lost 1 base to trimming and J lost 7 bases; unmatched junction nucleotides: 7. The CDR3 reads CASSLGTGGVGEAFF. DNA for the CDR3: TGTGCCAGCAGCTTAGGTACAGGGGGCGTCGGTGAAGCTTTCTTT.

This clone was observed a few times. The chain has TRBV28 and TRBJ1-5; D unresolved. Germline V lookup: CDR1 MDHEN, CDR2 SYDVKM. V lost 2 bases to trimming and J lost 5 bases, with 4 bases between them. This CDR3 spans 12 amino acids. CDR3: CASSLGYQPQHF. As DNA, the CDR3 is TGTGCCAGCAGTTTAGGCTATCAGCCCCAGCATTTT. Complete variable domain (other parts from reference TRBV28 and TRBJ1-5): DVKVTQSSRYLVKRTGEKVFLECVQDMDHENMFWYRQDPGLGLRLIYFSYDVKMKEKGDIPEGYSVSREKKERFSLILESASTNQTSMYLCASSLGYQPQHFGDGTRLSIL.

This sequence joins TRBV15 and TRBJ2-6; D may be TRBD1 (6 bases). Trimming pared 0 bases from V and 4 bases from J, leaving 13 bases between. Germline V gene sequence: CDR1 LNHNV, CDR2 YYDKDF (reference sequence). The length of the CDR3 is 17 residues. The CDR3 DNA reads TGTGCCACCAGCAGAGATCAGGCAGGGGCCGGGGCCAACGTCCTGACTTTC. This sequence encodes CATSRDQAGAGANVLTF.

In DNA form, the CDR3 reads TGTGCCAGTAGTGGATACAGGGAGGGTAGTGAAAAACTGTTTTTT. The encoded protein is CASSGYREGSEKLFF. V and J are TRBV19 and TRBJ1-4; D perhaps matches TRBD1 (6 bases). The CDR3 is 15 residues long. Germline CDR1 and CDR2: LNHDA and SQIVND (reference sequence). The V end was cut by 5 bases, the J end by 7 bases, with 17 bases between.

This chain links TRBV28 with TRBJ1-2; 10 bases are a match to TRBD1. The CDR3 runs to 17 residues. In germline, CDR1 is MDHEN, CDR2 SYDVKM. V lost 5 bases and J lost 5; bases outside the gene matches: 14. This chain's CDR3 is CASSRGQGFYFLYGYTF. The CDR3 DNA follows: TGTGCCAGCAGTCGGGGACAGGGGTTTTATTTTTTATATGGCTACACCTTC.

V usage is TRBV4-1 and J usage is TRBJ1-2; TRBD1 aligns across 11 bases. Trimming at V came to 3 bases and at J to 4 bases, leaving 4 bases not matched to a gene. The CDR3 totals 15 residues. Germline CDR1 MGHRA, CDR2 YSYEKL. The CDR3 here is CASSHSGTGGYGYTF. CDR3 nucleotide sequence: TGCGCCAGCAGCCACTCCGGGACAGGGGGCTATGGCTACACCTTC.

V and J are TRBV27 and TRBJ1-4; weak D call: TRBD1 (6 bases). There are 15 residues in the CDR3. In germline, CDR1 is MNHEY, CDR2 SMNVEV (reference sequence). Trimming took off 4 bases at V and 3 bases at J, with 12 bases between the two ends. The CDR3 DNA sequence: TGTGCCAGCAGTTCAACAGGGTTATCTAATGAAAAACTGTTTTTT. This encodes CASSSTGLSNEKLFF.

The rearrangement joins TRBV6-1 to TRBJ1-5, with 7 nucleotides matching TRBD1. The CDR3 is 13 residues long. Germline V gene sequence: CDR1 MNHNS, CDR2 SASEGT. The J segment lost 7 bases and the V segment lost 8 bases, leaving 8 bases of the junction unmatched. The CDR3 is CASDPAGGQPQHF. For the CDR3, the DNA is TGTGCCAGCGATCCGGCAGGGGGACAGCCCCAGCATTTT.

The CDR3 loop is CASRSGAVAGELFF. CDR3 coding DNA: TGTGCCAGCCGGTCGGGAGCCGTCGCCGGGGAGCTGTTTTTT. The J gene is TRBJ2-2, the V gene TRBV2, with a weak D call TRBD2 (6 bases). The CDR3 covers 14 residues. Germline CDR1 reads SNHLY; CDR2 reads FYNNEI. Deletions cut 8 bases from V and 6 bases from J, with 16 bases between.

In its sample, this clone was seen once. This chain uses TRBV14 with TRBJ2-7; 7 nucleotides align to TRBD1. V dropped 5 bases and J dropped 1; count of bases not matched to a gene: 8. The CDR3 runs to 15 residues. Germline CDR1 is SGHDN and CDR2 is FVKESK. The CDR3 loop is CASSYRQGYSYEQYF. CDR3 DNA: TGTGCCAGCAGCTACCGACAGGGCTATTCCTACGAGCAGTACTTC. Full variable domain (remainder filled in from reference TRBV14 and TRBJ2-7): EAGVTQFPSHSVIEKGQTVTLRCDPISGHDNLYWYRRVMGKEIKFLLHFVKESKQDESGMPNNRFLAERTGGTYSTLKVQPAELEDSGVYFCASSYRQGYSYEQYFGPGTRLTVT.

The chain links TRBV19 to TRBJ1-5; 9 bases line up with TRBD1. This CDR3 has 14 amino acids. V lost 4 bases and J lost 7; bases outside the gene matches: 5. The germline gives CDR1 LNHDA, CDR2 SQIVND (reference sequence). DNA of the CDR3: TGTGCCAGTAGTACAGAGACAGGGGGACAGCCCCAGCATTTT. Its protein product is CASSTETGGQPQHF.

CDR3 sequence reads: CASTTVWEGTSTDTQYF. In DNA, the CDR3 is TGCGCCAGCACCACTGTTTGGGAGGGAACTAGCACAGATACGCAGTATTTT. The chain uses TRBV4-1 and TRBJ2-3; the match to TRBD2 covers 7 bases. Germline V gives CDR1 MGHRA, CDR2 YSYEKL. Losses at the gene ends were 7 bases for V and 0 bases for J; bases not matched to a gene: 13. This CDR3 is built from 17 residues.

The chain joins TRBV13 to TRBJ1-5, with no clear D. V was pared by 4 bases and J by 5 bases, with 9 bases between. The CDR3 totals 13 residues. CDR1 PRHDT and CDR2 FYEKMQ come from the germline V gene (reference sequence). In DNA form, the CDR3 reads TGTGCCAGCAGCTCCGCGCCCGATCAGCCCCAGCATTTT. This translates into CASSSAPDQPQHF.

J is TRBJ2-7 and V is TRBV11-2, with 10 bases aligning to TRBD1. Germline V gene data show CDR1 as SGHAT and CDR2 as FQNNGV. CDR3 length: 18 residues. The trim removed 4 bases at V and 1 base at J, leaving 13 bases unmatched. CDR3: CASSSTNRDRGGSYEQYF. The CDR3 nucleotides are TGTGCCAGCAGCTCGACCAACCGGGACAGGGGTGGGTCCTACGAGCAGTACTTC. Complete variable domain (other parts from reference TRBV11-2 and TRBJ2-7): EAGVAQSPRYKIIEKRQSVAFWCNPISGHATLYWYQQILGQGPKLLIQFQNNGVVDDSQLPKDRFSAERLKGVDSTLKIQPAKLEDSAVYLCASSSTNRDRGGSYEQYFGPGTRLTVT.

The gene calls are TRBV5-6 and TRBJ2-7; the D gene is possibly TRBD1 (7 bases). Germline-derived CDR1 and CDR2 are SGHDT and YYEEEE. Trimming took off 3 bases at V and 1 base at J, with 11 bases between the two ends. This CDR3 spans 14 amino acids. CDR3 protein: CASSWGDSSYEQYF. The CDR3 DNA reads TGTGCCAGCAGCTGGGGGGACAGTTCCTACGAGCAGTACTTC.

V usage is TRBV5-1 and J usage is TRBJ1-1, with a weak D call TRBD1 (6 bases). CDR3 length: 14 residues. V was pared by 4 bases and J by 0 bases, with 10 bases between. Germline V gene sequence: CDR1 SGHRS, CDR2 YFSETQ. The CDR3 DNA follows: TGCGCCAGCAGCGCCGGACAGATGAACACTGAAGCTTTCTTT. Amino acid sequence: CASSAGQMNTEAFF. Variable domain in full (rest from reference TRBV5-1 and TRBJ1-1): KAGVTQTPRYLIKTRGQQVTLSCSPISGHRSVSWYQQTPGQGLQFLFEYFSETQRNKGNFPGRFSGRQFSNSRSEMNVSTLELGDSALYLCASSAGQMNTEAFFGQGTRLTVV.

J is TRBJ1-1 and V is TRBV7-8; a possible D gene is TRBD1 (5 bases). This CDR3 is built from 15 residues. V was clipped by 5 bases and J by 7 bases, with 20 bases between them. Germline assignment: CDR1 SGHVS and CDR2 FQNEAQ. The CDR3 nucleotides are TGTGCCAGCAGCCCCTCTCGGACATTGAATGGTGAAGCTTTCTTT. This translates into CASSPSRTLNGEAFF.

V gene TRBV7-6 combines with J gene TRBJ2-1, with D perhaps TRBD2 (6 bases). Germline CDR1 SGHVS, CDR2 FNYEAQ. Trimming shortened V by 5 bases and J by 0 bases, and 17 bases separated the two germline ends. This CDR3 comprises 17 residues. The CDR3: CASSPWERASSYNEQFF. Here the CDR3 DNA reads TGTGCCAGCAGCCCTTGGGAGCGGGCTAGCTCCTACAATGAGCAGTTCTTC. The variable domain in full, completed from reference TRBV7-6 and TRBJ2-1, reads GAGVSQSPRYKVTKRGQDVALRCDPISGHVSLYWYRQALGQGPEFLTYFNYEAQQDKSGLPNDRFSAERPEGSISTLTIQRTEQRDSAMYRCASSPWERASSYNEQFFGPGTRLTVL.